This is a list of T cell receptor beta chains from one sample in a study of blood T cell repertoires in COVID-19. Some clones are missing from TCRdb's copy, which holds only in-frame ones; the method was immunoSEQ multiplex PCR. The sample holds under 250,000 clones; roughly 80% are singletons and the top ten take about 8.1%. The specimen was peripheral blood. These receptors originate from an elderly man with acute or convalescent COVID-19. Each CDR3 is given with its conserved first and last residue. The D gene is left open where the match is weak. Expanded clones are given a class, and other clones once, few, many or no size at all.

v_call	j_call	clone_size	d_call	cdr3_nt	cdr3_aa
TRBV9	TRBJ2-3	NA	NA	TGTGCCAGCAGCGTAGGCGGTATTCCAGATACGCAGTATTTT	CASSVGGIPDTQYF
TRBV7-2	TRBJ2-7	NA	TRBD1	TGTGCCAGCAGCCTGTCCGGGACAGGGTTCCTGTACTTC	CASSLSGTGFLYF
TRBV7-2	TRBJ2-2	NA	TRBD2	TGTGCCAGCAGCCCCGGGGGGGCCGTAGCCGGGGAGCTGTTTTTT	CASSPGGAVAGELFF
TRBV7-3	TRBJ2-7	few	TRBD2	TGTGCCAGCAACCCACTAGCGGGGAGCTCCTACGAGCAGTACTTC	CASNPLAGSSYEQYF
TRBV7-2	TRBJ2-1	NA	NA	TGTGCCAGCAGCCCGCGGTACCTCTTTTACAATGAGCAGTTCTTC	CASSPRYLFYNEQFF
TRBV5-1	TRBJ2-7	NA	NA	TGCGCCAGCAGCCGGGACACTATCTACGAGCAGTACTTC	CASSRDTIYEQYF
TRBV11-2	TRBJ2-7	NA	NA	TGTGCCAGCAGCTTAGGGGCGACACCCATAGGCGAGCAGTACTTC	CASSLGATPIGEQYF
TRBV5-1	TRBJ1-1	NA	NA	TGCGCCAGCAGCTCTGCCGCCAACAGGATGAACACTGAAGCTTTCTTT	CASSSAANRMNTEAFF
TRBV27	TRBJ1-3	NA	NA	TGTGCCAGCAGTCTCCGAGGGACAGGAAACACCATATATTTT	CASSLRGTGNTIYF
TRBV6-5	TRBJ2-7	NA	TRBD1	TGTGCCAGCAGTTACTCCCGGGACAGGGTTAACGAGCAGTACTTC	CASSYSRDRVNEQYF
TRBV30	TRBJ2-7	NA	TRBD2	TGTGCCTGGAGTCCAAATCTGGGCGGGGGGATAGCCTACGAGCAGTACTTC	CAWSPNLGGGIAYEQYF
TRBV9	TRBJ2-7	NA	TRBD2	TGTGCCAGCAGCGTCGGGGCTAGCGGGACCTACGAGCAGTACTTC	CASSVGASGTYEQYF
TRBV5-5	TRBJ1-6	NA	NA	TGTGCCAGCAGACCCGGAGGCCGCGGTAATTCACCCCTCCACTTT	CASRPGGRGNSPLHF
TRBV5-1	TRBJ1-3	NA	TRBD1	TGCGCCAGCAGCCGCGGACAGGGGACACTCCTCTCTGGAAACACCATATATTTT	CASSRGQGTLLSGNTIYF
TRBV6-5	TRBJ1-5	few	NA	TGTGCCAGCACCAAGAACAGGAATCAGCCCCAGCATTTT	CASTKNRNQPQHF
TRBV5-1	TRBJ2-7	NA	TRBD1	TGCGCCAGCAGGGACAGGGTTGGCGAGCAGTACTTC	CASRDRVGEQYF
TRBV28	TRBJ2-7	NA	NA	TGTGCCAGCAGTCCACGACGACAGTTAAGCTCCTACGAGCAGTACTTC	CASSPRRQLSSYEQYF
TRBV5-1	TRBJ2-7	NA	TRBD1	TGCGCCAGCAGCTTAATACAGGGGGCATCCTCCTACGAGCAGTACTTC	CASSLIQGASSYEQYF
TRBV6-6	TRBJ1-3	NA	TRBD1	TGTGCCAGCAGTTATCCGACAGGGGGTACGGTCACCATATATTTT	CASSYPTGGTVTIYF
TRBV7-9	TRBJ1-4	once	NA	TGTGCCAGCAGCCGGGGTCTAAATGAAAAACTGTTTTTT	CASSRGLNEKLFF
TRBV4-2	TRBJ2-7	NA	NA	TGTGCCAGCAGCCAAGGCGGGCCTTCCTACGAGCAGTACTTC	CASSQGGPSYEQYF
TRBV6-5	TRBJ2-1	NA	TRBD1	TGTGCCAGCAGCCCATCCGCGGGACAGGGTGAGCAGTTCTTC	CASSPSAGQGEQFF
TRBV19	TRBJ1-1	NA	TRBD1	TGTGCCAGTAGCGACTTTGACAGGGTGAACACTGAAGCTTTCTTT	CASSDFDRVNTEAFF
TRBV4-1	TRBJ1-1	once	NA	TGCGCCAGCACCATGCGGACAGTTTTGAACACTGAAGCTTTCTTT	CASTMRTVLNTEAFF
TRBV4-2	TRBJ1-4	once	TRBD1	TGTGCCAGCAGTAAGGGACAGCTTAATGAAAAACTGTTTTTT	CASSKGQLNEKLFF
TRBV30	TRBJ2-1	NA	NA	TGTGCCTGGAGTGCAAGACTCCTGAGCTCCTACAATGAGCAGTTCTTC	CAWSARLLSSYNEQFF
TRBV5-1	TRBJ2-7	NA	TRBD2	TGCGCCAGCAGCTACACTAGCGGCAGCTACGAGCAGTACTTC	CASSYTSGSYEQYF
TRBV24-1	TRBJ1-5	NA	NA	TGTGCCACCAGTGATTTAGGAGGGGATCAGCCCCAGCATTTT	CATSDLGGDQPQHF
TRBV28	TRBJ2-7	NA	NA	TGTGCCAGCACCCTATCCAGGACAGACGCCTACGAGCAGTACTTC	CASTLSRTDAYEQYF
TRBV18	TRBJ2-2	NA	TRBD1	TGTGCCAGCTCACCAGCAGGGGGCATCGGGGAGCTGTTTTTT	CASSPAGGIGELFF
TRBV2	TRBJ1-1	NA	NA	TGTGCCAGCAGTGTACAGGGCACGGCTTTCTTT	CASSVQGTAFF
TRBV6-1	TRBJ1-2	NA	NA	TGTGCCAGCAGTGAAGCAACGGGACTTACCACCTATGGCTACACCTTC	CASSEATGLTTYGYTF
TRBV5-5	TRBJ1-3	NA	NA	TGTGCCAGCAGCTTGGGGCCTACAGGGACCTCTGGAAACACCATATATTTT	CASSLGPTGTSGNTIYF
TRBV2	TRBJ1-2	few	TRBD1	TGTGCCAGCAAAGGGCCAGGGGGCTCCTATGGCTACACCTTC	CASKGPGGSYGYTF
TRBV3-1/TRBV3-2	TRBJ1-5	NA	TRBD1	TGTGCCAGCAGCCAAGGGACGCCCGGGACAGGGCGGTTTCATCAGCCCCAGCATTTT	CASSQGTPGTGRFHQPQHF
TRBV5-1	TRBJ2-5	NA	NA	TGCGCCAGCAGCTTGGTCCCCTCTGCAGGGGAGACCCAGTACTTC	CASSLVPSAGETQYF
TRBV7-9	TRBJ2-7	once	TRBD1	TGTGCCAGCAGCAGATCCGGGACAGGGGTCTTCTACGAGCAGTACTTC	CASSRSGTGVFYEQYF
TRBV6-5	TRBJ1-1	NA	TRBD1	TGTGCCAGCAGCCGGGACAGGGGGTTGAACACTGAAGCTTTCTTT	CASSRDRGLNTEAFF
TRBV5-4	TRBJ1-2	NA	TRBD1	TGTGCCAGCAGCTTGGCGGGACAGTCCTATGGCTACACCTTC	CASSLAGQSYGYTF
TRBV2	TRBJ1-5	NA	TRBD1	TGTGCCAGCAGCCGGGACAGGGGCGTAGGTCAGCCCCAGCATTTT	CASSRDRGVGQPQHF
TRBV10-3	TRBJ2-7	NA	NA	TGTGCCATCAGTGAGTCGACTCAGGGAGGTCCCTACGAGCAGTACTTC	CAISESTQGGPYEQYF